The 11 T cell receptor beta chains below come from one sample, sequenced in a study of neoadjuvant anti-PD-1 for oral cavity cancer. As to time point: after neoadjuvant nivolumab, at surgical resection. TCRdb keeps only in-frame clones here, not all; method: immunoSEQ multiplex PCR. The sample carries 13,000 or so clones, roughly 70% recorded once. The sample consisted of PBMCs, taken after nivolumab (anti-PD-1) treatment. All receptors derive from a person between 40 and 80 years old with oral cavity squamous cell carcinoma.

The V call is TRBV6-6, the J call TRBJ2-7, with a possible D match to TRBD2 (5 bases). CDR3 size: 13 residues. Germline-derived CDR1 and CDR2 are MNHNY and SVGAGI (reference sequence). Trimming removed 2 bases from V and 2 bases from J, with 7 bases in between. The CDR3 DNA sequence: TGTGCCAGCAGTTACGACTACACCTACGAGCAGTACTTC. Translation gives CASSYDYTYEQYF.

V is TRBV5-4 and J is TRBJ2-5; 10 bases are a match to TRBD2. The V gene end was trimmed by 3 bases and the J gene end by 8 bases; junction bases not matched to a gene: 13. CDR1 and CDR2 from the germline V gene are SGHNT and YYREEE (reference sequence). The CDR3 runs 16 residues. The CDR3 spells CASSSPSSGGLVTQYF. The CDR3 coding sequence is TGTGCCAGCAGCTCCCCGAGTAGCGGGGGGCTCGTTACCCAGTACTTC.

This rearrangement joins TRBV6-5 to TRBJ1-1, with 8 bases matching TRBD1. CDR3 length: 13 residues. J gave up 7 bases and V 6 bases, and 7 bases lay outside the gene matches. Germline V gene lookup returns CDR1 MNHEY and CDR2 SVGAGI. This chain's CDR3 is CASRIQGASEAFF. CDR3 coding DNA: TGTGCCAGCAGAATTCAGGGGGCGAGTGAAGCTTTCTTT.

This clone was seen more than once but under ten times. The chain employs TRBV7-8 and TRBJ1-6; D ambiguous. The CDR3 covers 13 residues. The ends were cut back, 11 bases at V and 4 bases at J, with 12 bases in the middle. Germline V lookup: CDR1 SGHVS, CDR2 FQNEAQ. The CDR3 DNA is TGTGCCTCGGCGAAAGGATATAATTCACCCCTCCACTTT. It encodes CASAKGYNSPLHF.

For the CDR3, the DNA is TGCGCCAGCAGCTTGGTAACAGCGGGGTACGAGCAGTACTTC. Amino acids: CASSLVTAGYEQYF. This chain connects TRBV5-1 to TRBJ2-7, with 7 nucleotides matching TRBD2. This CDR3 is built from 14 residues. Looked up from germline, CDR1 is SGHRS and CDR2 is YFSETQ. With V trimmed by 0 bases and J by 4 bases, 4 bases remained unmatched. The entire variable domain, with the rest obtained from reference TRBV5-1 and TRBJ2-7, is as follows: KAGVTQTPRYLIKTRGQQVTLSCSPISGHRSVSWYQQTPGQGLQFLFEYFSETQRNKGNFPGRFSGRQFSNSRSEMNVSTLELGDSALYLCASSLVTAGYEQYFGPGTRLTVT.

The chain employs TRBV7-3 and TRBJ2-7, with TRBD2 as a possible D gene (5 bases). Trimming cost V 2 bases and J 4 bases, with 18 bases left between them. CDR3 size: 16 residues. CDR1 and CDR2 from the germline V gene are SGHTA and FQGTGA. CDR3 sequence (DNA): TGTGCCAGCAGCTTAGAACTAGTCCCCCGGGTTTACGAGCAGTACTTC. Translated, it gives CASSLELVPRVYEQYF.

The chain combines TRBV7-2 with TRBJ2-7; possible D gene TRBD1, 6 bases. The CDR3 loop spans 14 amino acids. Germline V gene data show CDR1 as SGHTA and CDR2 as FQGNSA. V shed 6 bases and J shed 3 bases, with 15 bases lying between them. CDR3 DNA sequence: TGTGCCAGCAGTCCCCGGGACATAGGCTACGAGCAGTACTTC. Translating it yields CASSPRDIGYEQYF.

The CDR3: CASRGGQANYGYTF. The DNA for the CDR3 is TGTGCCAGCAGGGGGGGACAGGCTAACTATGGCTACACCTTC. V gene TRBV28 combines with J gene TRBJ1-2; 8 positions agree with TRBD1. CDR1 and CDR2 from the germline V gene are MDHEN and SYDVKM. The CDR3 totals 14 residues. V shed 6 bases and J 0 bases; nucleotides not matched to a gene: 3.

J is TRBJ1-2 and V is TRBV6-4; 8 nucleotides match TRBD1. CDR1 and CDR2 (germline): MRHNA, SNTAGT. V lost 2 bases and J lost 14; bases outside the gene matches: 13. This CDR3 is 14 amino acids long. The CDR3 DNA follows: TGTGCCAGCAGTGACCCAGGACAGGGAAATAAGAGGACCTTC. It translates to CASSDPGQGNKRTF.

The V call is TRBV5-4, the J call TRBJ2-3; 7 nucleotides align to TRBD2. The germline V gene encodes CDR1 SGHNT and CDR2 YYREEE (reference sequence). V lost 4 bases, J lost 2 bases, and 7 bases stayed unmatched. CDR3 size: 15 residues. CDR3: CASSPKAGFTDTQYF. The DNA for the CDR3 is TGTGCCAGCAGCCCTAAAGCGGGATTCACAGATACGCAGTATTTT. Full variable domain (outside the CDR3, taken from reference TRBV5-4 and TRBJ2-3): ETGVTQSPTHLIKTRGQQVTLRCSSQSGHNTVSWYQQALGQGPQFIFQYYREEENGRGNFPPRFSGLQFPNYSSELNVNALELDDSALYLCASSPKAGFTDTQYFGPGTRLTVL.

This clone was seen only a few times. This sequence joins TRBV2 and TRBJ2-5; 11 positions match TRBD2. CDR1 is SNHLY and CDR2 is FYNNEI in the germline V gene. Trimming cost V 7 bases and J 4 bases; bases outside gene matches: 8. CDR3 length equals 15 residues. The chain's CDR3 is CASTLTSGKVETQYF. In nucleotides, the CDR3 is TGTGCCAGCACGCTGACTAGCGGGAAAGTAGAGACCCAGTACTTC.